The sequence of this T cell receptor beta chain was determined in a study of OX40 agonist ivuxolimab in advanced cancers. V lost 3 bases to trimming and J lost 6 bases; unmatched junction nucleotides: 13. Germline CDR1 and CDR2: LNHDA and SQIVND (reference sequence). This CDR3 has 17 residues. This table comes from immunoSEQ multiplex PCR, and its TCRdb copy is limited to in-frame clones, with some not included. The data show 40,000 to 45,000 clones, with more than 80% seen just once and roughly 4% held by the top ten. This rearrangement joins TRBV19 to TRBJ2-1; TRBD2 matches 8 bases. Sequencing was performed on CD4+ or CD8+ T cells sorted from blood, taken in a trial of the OX40 agonist ivuxolimab. The receptor was isolated from an adult with an advanced solid tumor such as melanoma, head and neck, liver or kidney cancer. This chain's CDR3 is CASSMLSGGAAVNEQFF. The CDR3 DNA sequence: TGTGCCAGTAGTATGCTTTCCGGGGGGGCGGCGGTCAATGAGCAGTTCTTC.